This T cell receptor beta chain was profiled in a study of cytomegalovirus exposure and HLA in healthy donors. Whole-study results and caveats: The CMV antigen specificity of three CMV-associated chains was confirmed through in vitro analysis. According to a subsequent analysis, TCR clusters from the first cohort were inclined to appear together in the 120 validation repertoires.

The length of the CDR3 is 16 residues. Trimming pared 0 bases from V and 8 bases from J, leaving 18 bases between. Germline CDR1 and CDR2: SGHRS and YFSETQ. Sequenced by immunoSEQ multiplex PCR; TCRdb stores in-frame clones only, minus some. The table records some 240,000 clones, roughly 83% of them present only once. As for this clone: Antigen unknown.

This chain links TRBV5-1 with TRBJ2-1, with D perhaps given as TRBD1 or TRBD2 (5 bases each). This sequence originates from a young woman in good health and CMV-seronegative. Sequenced input: PBMCs. For the CDR3, the DNA is TGCGCCAGCAGCTTGGGAGGGGTAGCTGGCTTTGATGAGCAGTTCTTC. Encoded protein: CASSLGGVAGFDEQFF.